This T cell receptor beta chain comes out of a study of cytomegalovirus exposure and HLA in healthy donors. Study background: A previous analysis identified around 120 million unique TCR beta sequences derived from around 200 million T cells. General study results and limits: A later analysis showed that HLA-associated TCR beta chains had undergone more clonal expansion than equally common others.

The PCR contained 60 Vbeta and 13 Jbeta primers. Source study methods: Approximately 87 million unique TCR beta chains, 8.5 million to 14 million shared, were counted in a later analysis. Repertoires were generated with immunoSEQ multiplex PCR, while TCRdb's copy carries only in-frame clones and drops some. That table is the source of V, J and clone size, and D and trimming were worked out from the DNA. The sample lists 150,000 or so clones, 70% to 80% occurring once. The V and J ends lost 1 base and 0 bases respectively, with 10 bases between them. The CDR3 has 16 amino acids. Per the germline V gene, CDR1 is LGHNA and CDR2 is YNFKEQ. Comments on this clone: Its antigen is unidentified.

V gene TRBV4-2 combines with J gene TRBJ1-5; TRBD1 is a possible D gene (5 bases). The receptor's source is a woman between 40 and 55 years old in good health and CMV-seronegative. The source material was PBMCs. DNA for the CDR3: TGTGCCAGCAGCCAAGCAGCAGGGAATAGCAATCAGCCCCAGCATTTT. As protein: CASSQAAGNSNQPQHF.